This T cell receptor (beta chain) was identified in a study of shared clonotypes between healthy human individuals. Study-level findings and limits: A generally larger estimated richness was seen in naive subsets than in memory subsets. Apart from blood, nothing was sampled; tissue repertoires likely differ.

Regarding this clone: The antigen remains undetermined.

The data were produced by immunoSEQ multiplex PCR, yet TCRdb's version contains in-frame clones alone and is incomplete. Of approximately 2.5 million clones in the sample, roughly 93% are singletons; the top ten hold roughly 0.36%. This TCR came from a man between 18 and 29 years old in good health. Some clones in this sample may be carry-over from other donors' samples. Input material: naive CD4+ T cells from PBMCs. Specified subset: CD45RA+ positively selected.

The chain's CDR3 is CASSWRGRANPYEQYF. CDR3 coding DNA: TGCGCCAGCAGCTGGCGCGGGAGGGCCAACCCCTACGAGCAGTACTTC. The chain carries TRBV5-1 and TRBJ2-7; 9 bases line up with TRBD2. The V gene end was trimmed by 3 bases and the J gene end by 2 bases; junction bases not matched to a gene: 9. The germline V gene has CDR1 SGHRS and CDR2 YFSETQ. The CDR3 runs to 16 residues.